The 19 T cell receptor beta chains below come from one sample, sequenced in a study of regulatory T cells in long-lasting Graves disease. Arm-PCR of CDR3 regions with iRepertoire HTBI primers generated TCR beta libraries. TCRdb reprocessed the multiplex PCR reads with MiXCR, giving one entry per CDR3 protein. The repertoire holds almost 350,000 distinct CDR3 sequences, roughly a fifth seen once, with 29% in the top ten. Time point here: persistent/refractory GD, antithyroid drugs over 5 years with positive TRAb. Researchers made the TCR library from RNA that was extracted from PBMCs. Sequenced material: peripheral blood mononuclear cells (PBMCs), taken when the disease was refractory, from a patient treated with antithyroid drugs. The receptors here all came from a female donor with Graves disease.

The chain recombines TRBV3-1 with TRBJ2-7; 9 bases are a match to TRBD1. CDR3 length equals 15 residues. The J segment lost 4 bases and the V segment lost 6 bases, leaving 10 bases of the junction unmatched. The V gene's germline CDR1 is LGHDT and CDR2 YNNKEL (reference sequence). The CDR3 region is CASRRGTGIRYEQYF. In DNA, the CDR3 is TGTGCCAGCAGACGCGGGACAGGGATTAGGTACGAGCAGTACTTC.

There are a few counts of this clonotype. CDR3 amino acids: CASSPTGAVRQPQHF. The DNA for the CDR3 is TGTGCCAGCAGTCCTACAGGCGCGGTGAGGCAGCCCCAGCATTTT. The chain uses TRBV9 and TRBJ1-5; a weak D match, TRBD1 (5 bases). Germline V lookup: CDR1 SGDLS, CDR2 YYNGEE. The CDR3 runs to 15 residues. Trimming took off 5 bases at V and 7 bases at J, with 19 bases between the two ends.

This clonotype was recorded at least ten times. This chain connects TRBV7-2 to TRBJ2-2; 8 bases map to TRBD2. Germline assignment: CDR1 SGHTA and CDR2 FQGNSA. This CDR3 has 14 residues. The ends lost 7 bases at V and 7 bases at J; junction bases unmatched: 8. CDR3 nucleotide sequence: TGTGCCAGCAATCCGGGAGGGGTGGTCGGGGAGCTGTTTTTT. Translation gives CASNPGGVVGELFF.

In this sample, this clonotype turned up many times. V is TRBV15 and J is TRBJ2-2, with TRBD2 matching over 11 bases. Germline assignment: CDR1 LNHNV and CDR2 YYDKDF (reference sequence). The trim removed 2 bases at V and 5 bases at J, leaving 4 bases unmatched. The CDR3 covers 16 residues. The CDR3 region is CATSRPSGRRTGELFF. In DNA, the CDR3 is TGTGCCACCAGCAGACCTAGCGGGAGGCGAACCGGGGAGCTGTTTTTT.

This clonotype was seen a few times. V and J are TRBV6-1 and TRBJ2-7; TRBD2 matches 9 bases. Germline trimming cut 8 bases from V and 2 bases from J; bases unmatched to any gene: 7. From germline, CDR1 is MNHNS and CDR2 SASEGT. The CDR3 sequence is 14 residues long. The CDR3 bases are TGTGCCAGCTCATTAGCGGGGGAAACCTACGAGCAGTACTTC. It codes for CASSLAGETYEQYF.

The table lists this clonotype with many counts. The chain joins TRBV24-1 to TRBJ2-7, with D possibly called TRBD1 or TRBD2 (5 bases each). Germline CDR1 is KGHDR and CDR2 is SFDVKD. CDR3 length: 13 amino acids. The germline V and J ends were trimmed by 5 bases and 6 bases, with 13 bases remaining between them. The CDR3 reads CATSGGTPSEQYF. In DNA, the CDR3 is TGTGCCACCAGTGGTGGGACCCCGAGCGAGCAGTACTTC.

The chain uses TRBV11-2 and TRBJ2-1; tentatively, D is TRBD1 (5 bases). V lost 5 bases to trimming and J lost 9 bases, with 14 bases between them. This CDR3 contains 13 residues. Germline V gene data show CDR1 as SGHAT and CDR2 as FQNNGV. CDR3 sequence: CASSLGQGSEQFF. In DNA, the CDR3 is TGTGCCAGCAGCCTGGGTCAGGGAAGTGAGCAGTTCTTC.

This clonotype was detected ten times or more. The rearrangement joins TRBV3-1 to TRBJ1-4, with D tentatively TRBD1 (5 bases). The V gene lost 4 bases and the J gene lost 7 bases, with 10 bases spanning the gap. The CDR3 is 13 amino acids. Germline CDR1 is LGHDT and CDR2 is YNNKEL (reference sequence). CDR3 loop: CASSPRTTEKLFF. CDR3 DNA sequence: TGTGCCAGCAGCCCCAGGACAACTGAAAAACTGTTTTTT.

This clonotype was seen just once. V gene TRBV20-1 combines with J gene TRBJ1-5; D call uncertain. In germline, CDR1 is DFQATT, CDR2 SNEGSKA (reference sequence). This CDR3 contains 12 residues. Trimming cost V 8 bases and J 7 bases, with 15 bases left between them. DNA for the CDR3: TGCAGTTCTCCGGGGAAGACCCAGCCCCAGCATTTT. Translation: CSSPGKTQPQHF.

This clonotype showed up just a few times. The V and J genes are TRBV10-3 and TRBJ2-1; the D is unclear. The CDR3 has 12 amino acids. Trimming pared 3 bases from V and 15 bases from J, leaving 15 bases between. Germline CDR1 ENHRY, CDR2 SYGVKD. In nucleotides, the CDR3 is TGTGCCATCAGTGAAGAACTAAATCGCAGGTTCTTC. Amino acid sequence: CAISEELNRRFF.

The sample holds many counts of this clonotype. The gene calls are TRBV28 and TRBJ1-4, with TRBD1 as a possible D gene (5 bases). CDR1 is MDHEN and CDR2 is SYDVKM in the germline V gene. The CDR3 runs to 16 residues. V lost 2 bases, J lost 10 bases, and 20 bases lay in between. DNA for the CDR3: TGTGCCAGCAGTTTAAACCGGGACCAGGGTGTTGGAAAACTGTTTTTT. Protein: CASSLNRDQGVGKLFF.

The chain joins TRBV27 to TRBJ1-5; D is unresolved. V shed 5 bases and J shed 5 bases, with 13 bases lying between them. The V gene's germline CDR1 is MNHEY and CDR2 SMNVEV (reference sequence). This CDR3 spans 14 amino acids. The CDR3 coding sequence is TGTGCCAGCAGTCTAAGACATAGGCATCAGCCCCAGCATTTT. Translation gives CASSLRHRHQPQHF.

Of note for this clonotype: A far larger clone is off by one base, so a read error is likely. V gene TRBV11-3 combines with J gene TRBJ2-7; D is unclear. Trimming stripped 1 base from V and 6 bases from J, with 13 bases between. The CDR3 is 14 amino acids. Germline V lookup: CDR1 SGHNT, CDR2 YENEEA. CDR3 in DNA: TGTGCCAGCAGCTTAGCTTCGACAAGGGTCGAGCAGTACTTC. This translates into CASSLASTRVEQYF.

This clonotype was detected only a few times. The chain employs TRBV30 and TRBJ1-2; TRBD1 is a possible D gene (5 bases). The CDR3 extends over 12 amino acids. The V gene lost 3 bases and the J gene lost 8 bases, with 13 bases spanning the gap. Germline V gene data show CDR1 as GTSNPN and CDR2 as SVGIG (reference sequence). CDR3 residues: CAWSRDSNGYTF. The DNA of the CDR3 is TGTGCCTGGAGCCGGGACTCTAACGGCTACACCTTC.

The J gene is TRBJ1-5, the V gene TRBV6-1, with TRBD1 identical over 7 bases. The junction had 14 bases not matched to a gene; V was cut back by 6 bases and J by 9 bases. This CDR3 spans 15 amino acids. Germline V CDR1 and CDR2: MNHNS, SASEGT. The CDR3 nucleotides read TGTGCCAGCAGACCTCCGGGACAGTGGAGCGGGCCCCAGCATTTT. It encodes CASRPPGQWSGPQHF.

The V call is TRBV2, the J call TRBJ2-7; TRBD2 matches at 10 bases. From germline, CDR1 is SNHLY and CDR2 FYNNEI. J was trimmed by 3 bases and V by 3 bases; bases with no gene match: 5. This CDR3 is built from 15 residues. For the CDR3, the DNA is TGTGCCAGCAGTGACGTACTAGCGGGATACTACGAGCAGTACTTC. Its translation is CASSDVLAGYYEQYF. Drawing the rest from reference TRBV2 and TRBJ2-7, the complete variable domain is EPEVTQTPSHQVTQMGQEVILRCVPISNHLYFYWYRQILGQKVEFLVSFYNNEISEKSEIFDDQFSVERPDGSNFTLKIRSTKLEDSAMYFCASSDVLAGYYEQYFGPGTRLTVT.

This clonotype has ten or more counts. This sequence joins TRBV7-2 and TRBJ2-5, with D possibly being TRBD1 or TRBD2 (5 bases each). V was pared by 7 bases and J by 5 bases, with 8 bases between. CDR1 is SGHTA, CDR2 FQGNSA, per germline. The CDR3 runs to 11 residues. CDR3 DNA: TGTGCCAGCACCGAGGGGGAGACCCAGTACTTC. Translating it yields CASTEGETQYF. Combining the CDR3 with reference TRBV7-2 and TRBJ2-5 gives the whole variable domain GAGVSQSPSNKVTEKGKDVELRCDPISGHTALYWYRQSLGQGLEFLIYFQGNSAPDKSGLPSDRFSAERTGGSVSTLTIQRTQQEDSAVYLCASTEGETQYFGPGTRLLVL.

The chain is built from TRBV20-1 and TRBJ2-5; possibly TRBD1 for D (5 bases). Trimming stripped 6 bases from V and 3 bases from J, with 11 bases between. This CDR3 is built from 12 residues. CDR1 DFQATT and CDR2 SNEGSKA come from the germline V gene (reference sequence). The DNA of the CDR3 is TGCAGTGCAAGCAGGGAAAAAGAGACCCAGTACTTC. This translates into CSASREKETQYF.

This clonotype has only a few counts. This rearrangement joins TRBV27 to TRBJ2-3, with D maybe TRBD2 (5 bases). Germline lookup yields CDR1 MNHEY and CDR2 SMNVEV (reference sequence). V was shortened by 6 bases and J by 6 bases, with 10 bases between the two germline ends. The CDR3 runs to 12 residues. CDR3 residues: CASRRASDTQYF. Here the CDR3 DNA reads TGTGCCAGCAGGAGGGCCTCCGATACGCAGTATTTT.